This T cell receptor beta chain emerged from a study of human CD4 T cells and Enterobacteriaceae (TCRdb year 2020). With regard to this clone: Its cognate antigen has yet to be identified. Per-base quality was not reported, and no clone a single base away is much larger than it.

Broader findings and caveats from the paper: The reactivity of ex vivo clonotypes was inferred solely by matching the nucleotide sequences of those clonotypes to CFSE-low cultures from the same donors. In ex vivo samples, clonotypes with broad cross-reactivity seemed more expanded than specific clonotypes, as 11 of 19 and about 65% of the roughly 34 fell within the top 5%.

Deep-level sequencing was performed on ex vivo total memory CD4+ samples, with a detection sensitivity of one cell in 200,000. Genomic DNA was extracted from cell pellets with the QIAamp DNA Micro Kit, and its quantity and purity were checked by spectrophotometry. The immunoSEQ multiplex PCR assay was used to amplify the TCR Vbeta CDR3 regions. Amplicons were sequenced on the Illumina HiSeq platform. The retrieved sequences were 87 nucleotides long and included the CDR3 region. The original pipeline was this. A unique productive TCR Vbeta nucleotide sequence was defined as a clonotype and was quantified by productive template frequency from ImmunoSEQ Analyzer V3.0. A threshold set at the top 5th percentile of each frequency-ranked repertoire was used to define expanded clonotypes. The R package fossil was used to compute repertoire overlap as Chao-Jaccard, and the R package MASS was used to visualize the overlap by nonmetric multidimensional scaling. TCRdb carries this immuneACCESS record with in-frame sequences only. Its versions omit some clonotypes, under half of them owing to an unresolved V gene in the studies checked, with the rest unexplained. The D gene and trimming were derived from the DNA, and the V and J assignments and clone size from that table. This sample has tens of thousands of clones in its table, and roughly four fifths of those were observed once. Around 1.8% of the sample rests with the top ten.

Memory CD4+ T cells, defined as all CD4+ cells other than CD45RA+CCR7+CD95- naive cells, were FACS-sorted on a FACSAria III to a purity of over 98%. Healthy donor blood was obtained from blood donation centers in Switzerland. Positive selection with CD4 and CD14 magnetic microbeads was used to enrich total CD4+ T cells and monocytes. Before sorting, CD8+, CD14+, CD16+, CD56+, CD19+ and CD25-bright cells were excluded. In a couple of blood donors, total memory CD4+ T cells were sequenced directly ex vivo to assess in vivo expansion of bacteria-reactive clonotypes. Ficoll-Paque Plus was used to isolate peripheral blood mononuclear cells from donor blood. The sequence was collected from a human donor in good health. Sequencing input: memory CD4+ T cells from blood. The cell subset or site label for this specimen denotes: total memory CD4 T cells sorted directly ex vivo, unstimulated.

The sequence in DNA is TGTGCCAGCAGTCCCCTGCGGGGGTCGTACACTGAAGCTTTCTTT. Its product reads: CASSPLRGSYTEAFF. The chain employs TRBV6-5 and TRBJ1-1; TRBD1 is possibly the D segment (5 matching bases). The CDR3, from cysteine to phenylalanine, totals 15 residues. Only the CDR3 region is kept as DNA, spanning 45 bases read in frame from base 1. V is shortened by 5 bases, J by 3 bases, and the region joining them spans 16 bases. The germline V gene gives CDR1 as MNHEY and CDR2 as SVGAGI.